One sample yielded the 18 T cell receptor beta chains listed below, sequenced in a study of T cells in Graves' hyperthyroidism and ophthalmopathy. Researchers took RNA transcripts and amplified the TCR beta CDR3 regions from them. The study used the HTBI primer set for a first-round RT-PCR of the TCR CDR3. TCRdb re-called the multiplex PCR reads with MiXCR, one entry per CDR3 protein. The sample contains fewer than 850,000 distinct CDR3 sequences, about 18% of which appear only once. The material sequenced was blood. These receptors were taken from a man aged 45 to 65 with Graves' hyperthyroidism.

The gene calls are TRBV10-3 and TRBJ1-1; 7 bases fit TRBD1. This CDR3 comprises 14 residues. The J segment lost 0 bases and the V segment lost 8 bases, leaving 6 bases of the junction unmatched. Germline lookup yields CDR1 ENHRY and CDR2 SYGVKD. CDR3 amino acids: CAIRDRYMNTEAFF. CDR3 coding DNA: TGTGCCATCCGGGACAGATACATGAACACTGAAGCTTTCTTT.

This clonotype was counted at least ten times. The chain is built from TRBV5-1 and TRBJ1-3, with D maybe TRBD1 (6 bases). CDR3 length: 15 amino acids. Germline CDR1 and CDR2: SGHRS and YFSETQ. Trimming pared 4 bases from V and 3 bases from J, leaving 14 bases between. CDR3 DNA sequence: TGCGCCAGCAGCACGACACAGGGTCTTGGAAACACCATATATTTT. This codes for CASSTTQGLGNTIYF. The whole variable domain, remainder taken from reference TRBV5-1 and TRBJ1-3, is KAGVTQTPRYLIKTRGQQVTLSCSPISGHRSVSWYQQTPGQGLQFLFEYFSETQRNKGNFPGRFSGRQFSNSRSEMNVSTLELGDSALYLCASSTTQGLGNTIYFGEGSWLTVV.

V is TRBV28 and J is TRBJ2-6, with a possible D match to TRBD1 (5 bases). Germline CDR1 and CDR2: MDHEN and SYDVKM. The V and J ends lost 5 bases and 8 bases respectively, with 16 bases between them. This CDR3 has 15 amino acids. Here the CDR3 reads CASSVTGVWSNVLTF. In DNA, the CDR3 is TGTGCCAGCAGTGTAACAGGTGTCTGGTCCAACGTCCTGACTTTC.

The rearrangement uses TRBV20-1 and TRBJ2-7, with D uncertain. Germline values: CDR1 DFQATT, CDR2 SNEGSKA (reference sequence). Trimming left V 3 bases short and J 0 bases short, with 18 bases between. The CDR3 totals 16 residues. CDR3 protein: CSARPIRAPSSYEQYF. Written as DNA, the CDR3 is TGCAGTGCTAGGCCGATAAGGGCGCCAAGCTCCTACGAGCAGTACTTC.

This clonotype has ten or more counts. The chain is built from TRBV27 and TRBJ2-5; 16 bases align to TRBD2. The CDR3 contains 18 residues. V was pared by 2 bases and J by 7 bases, with 10 bases of the junction left unmatched. CDR1 is MNHEY, CDR2 SMNVEV, per germline (reference sequence). CDR3 nucleotides: TGTGCCAGCAGTTTAGAGGGACTAGCGGGAGGGCCCCGGTGGACCCAGTACTTC. Translation gives CASSLEGLAGGPRWTQYF.

This clonotype was detected many times. The chain recombines TRBV11-2 with TRBJ2-7; 9 positions match TRBD2. The CDR3 covers 16 residues. V lost 1 base and J lost 4; bases outside the gene matches: 8. The V gene's germline CDR1 is SGHAT and CDR2 FQNNGV. CDR3 in amino acids: CASSLARTSEGYEQYF. DNA for the CDR3: TGTGCCAGCAGCTTAGCAAGGACTAGCGAGGGGTACGAGCAGTACTTC.

This clonotype was observed many times. V usage is TRBV6-1 and J usage is TRBJ2-1, with TRBD2 identical over 8 bases. V gave up 6 bases and J gave up 0 bases; unmatched junction bases: 7. The CDR3 runs 16 residues. Germline lookup yields CDR1 MNHNS and CDR2 SASEGT. The CDR3 sequence is CASRGRSGSSYNEQFF. Written as DNA, the CDR3 is TGTGCCAGCAGGGGTAGGAGCGGGAGCTCCTACAATGAGCAGTTCTTC.

The chain has TRBV6-2 or TRBV6-3 and TRBJ2-3; 11 bases map to TRBD2. V was pared by 2 bases and J by 4 bases, with 5 bases of the junction left unmatched. This CDR3 contains 16 residues. CDR1 and CDR2 (germline): MNHEY, SVGEGT. The CDR3 sequence is CASSYPTSGSSDTQYF. CDR3 sequence (DNA): TGTGCCAGCAGTTACCCTACTAGCGGGAGTTCAGATACGCAGTATTTT.

Notes on this clonotype: At one boundary the junction diverges from the germline segment, which might be a read error. The chain is built from TRBV28 and TRBJ1-1, with 8 nucleotides matching TRBD1. The CDR3 runs 13 residues. In germline, CDR1 is MDHEN, CDR2 SYDVKM. The CDR3 coding sequence is TGTGCCAGCAGCGATTCAGACAGGGGAGTCCTTTCTTTT. It is translated as CASSDSDRGVLSF. The entire variable domain, with the rest obtained from reference TRBV28 and TRBJ1-1, is as follows: DVKVTQSSRYLVKRTGEKVFLECVQDMDHENMFWYRQDPGLGLRLIYFSYDVKMKEKGDIPEGYSVSREKKERFSLILESASTNQTSMYLCASSDSDRGVLSFGQGTRLTVV.

Comments on this clonotype: A much larger clone differs from this one at a single base, so this may be a read error. This chain joins TRBV7-2 and TRBJ2-5, with D perhaps TRBD2 (5 bases). Germline loops: CDR1 SGHTA, CDR2 FQGNSA. The CDR3 covers 14 residues. This chain's CDR3 is CSSSFRSREETQYF. Here the CDR3 DNA reads TGTTCCAGCAGCTTTAGGTCGAGGGAAGAGACCCAGTACTTC.

This clonotype has ten or more counts. The V gene is TRBV20-1, the J gene TRBJ1-1; D perhaps matches TRBD1 (6 bases). The CDR3 is 15 amino acids. Trimming pared 3 bases from V and 0 bases from J, leaving 14 bases between. CDR1 DFQATT and CDR2 SNEGSKA come from the germline V gene (reference sequence). The CDR3 protein is CSAREYRDLNTEAFF. In nucleotides, the CDR3 is TGCAGTGCTAGGGAATACAGGGATTTGAACACTGAAGCTTTCTTT.

Many counts were recorded for this clonotype. This chain links TRBV11-2 with TRBJ2-5; D is unclear. Germline V lookup: CDR1 SGHAT, CDR2 FQNNGV. V was shortened by 5 bases and J by 5 bases, with 15 bases between the two germline ends. The CDR3 totals 14 residues. CDR3 nucleotides: TGTGCCAGCAGCCCGACCGCCCTCCCTGAGACCCAGTACTTC. Translated: CASSPTALPETQYF.

This clonotype was seen a handful of times. The chain links TRBV20-1 to TRBJ1-4; D unresolved. Per the germline V gene, CDR1 is DFQATT and CDR2 is SNEGSKA (reference sequence). The V end lost 0 bases, the J end lost 3 bases, and 14 bases lay between the germline ends. This CDR3 has 16 amino acids. Here the CDR3 reads CSAREFSNSPNEKLFF. CDR3 nucleotides: TGCAGTGCTAGAGAGTTTTCGAACAGCCCTAATGAAAAACTGTTTTTT.

About this clonotype itself: A far more abundant clone sits one base away, making this likely a read error. The CDR3 nucleotides read TGTGCCGGCAGCCTGGAGGGGGCTGAAGCTTTCTTT. This translates into CAGSLEGAEAFF. The V call is TRBV7-9, the J call TRBJ1-1, with D possibly TRBD1 on 6 matching bases. In germline, CDR1 is SEHNR, CDR2 FQNEAQ (reference sequence). The CDR3 consists of 12 residues.

There are many counts of this clonotype. This chain joins TRBV27 and TRBJ1-1, with a weak D call TRBD1 (6 bases). Trimming removed 1 base from V and 6 bases from J, with 12 bases in between. The CDR3 has 14 residues. CDR1 and CDR2 (germline): MNHEY, SMNVEV (reference sequence). CDR3 nucleotide sequence: TGTGCCAGCAGTTTATTGGGGGCTCCTGCTGAAGCTTTCTTT. Its protein product is CASSLLGAPAEAFF.

This clonotype was detected many times. This chain uses TRBV11-1 with TRBJ1-6; D unclear. The CDR3 sequence is 14 residues long. Germline CDR1 is SGHAT and CDR2 is FQDESV (reference sequence). V lost 5 bases to trimming and J lost 5 bases, with 10 bases between them. This chain's CDR3 is CASSLQVNNSPLHF. The CDR3 nucleotides are TGTGCCAGCAGCCTACAAGTTAATAATTCACCCCTCCACTTT.

The chain links TRBV27 to TRBJ1-5; D unclear. CDR1 is MNHEY, CDR2 SMNVEV, per germline (reference sequence). Deletions cut 4 bases from V and 4 bases from J, with 8 bases between. CDR3 length: 13 residues. The CDR3 reads CASSWADNQPQHF. The CDR3 DNA reads as TGTGCCAGCAGTTGGGCGGATAATCAGCCCCAGCATTTT.

This clonotype has just a few counts. It may be a read error: a sequence one base away is much more abundant. The J gene is TRBJ2-7, the V gene TRBV20-1, with D possibly matching TRBD2 (6 bases). The CDR3 spans 15 residues. Germline V gene sequence: CDR1 DFQATT, CDR2 SNEGSKA (reference sequence). CDR3 in amino acids: CSADPRGSRSSEQYF. The CDR3 nucleotides read TGCAGTGCTGATCCTCGGGGGTCCCGCTCCTCCGAGCAGTACTTC.